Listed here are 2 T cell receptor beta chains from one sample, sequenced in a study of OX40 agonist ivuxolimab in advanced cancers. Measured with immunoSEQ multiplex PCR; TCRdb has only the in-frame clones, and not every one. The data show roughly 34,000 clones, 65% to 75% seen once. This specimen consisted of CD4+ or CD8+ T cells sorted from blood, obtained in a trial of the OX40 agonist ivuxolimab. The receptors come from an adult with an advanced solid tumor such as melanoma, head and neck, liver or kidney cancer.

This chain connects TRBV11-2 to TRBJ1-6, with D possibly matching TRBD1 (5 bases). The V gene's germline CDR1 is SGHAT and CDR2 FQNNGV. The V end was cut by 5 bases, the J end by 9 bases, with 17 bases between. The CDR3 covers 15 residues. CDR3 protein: CASSPELGRSSPLHF. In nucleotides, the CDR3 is TGTGCCAGCAGCCCAGAGCTGGGGCGTAGTTCACCCCTCCACTTT.

The chain's CDR3 is CASSFRTGEGYTF. The CDR3 DNA follows: TGTGCCAGCAGTTTTAGGACAGGGGAGGGCTACACCTTC. This rearrangement joins TRBV6-6 to TRBJ1-2, with 9 bases that match TRBD1. V was pared by 4 bases and J by 8 bases, with 5 bases of the junction left unmatched. The germline gives CDR1 MNHNY, CDR2 SVGAGI (reference sequence). This CDR3 region has 13 residues.